This TCR beta chain was retrieved from a study of blood T cells in healthy people across ages (dated by TCRdb to 2014 to 2015). For the study in its entirety: In model experiments, template switching captured roughly one uniquely barcoded TCR beta cDNA molecule for every two T cells. Using deep sequencing normalized with unique cDNA molecular identifiers, the study measured how TCR beta repertoire diversity changes with age. Donors were grouped into four age groups: young (average approximately 15 years), middle-aged (39), aged (approximately 58) and long-lived (over 80). Donors of different ages were randomly distributed across sequencing lanes to avoid experimental bias. Two additional independent replicas of 1 million unique cDNA reads from the same blood draw were analyzed for two donors (one aged 18 to 30 and one aged 80 or older).

The donors were around 39 Caucasian individuals from Russia, aged roughly 6 to 90 years, who were systemically healthy. Each donor gave ten milliliters of peripheral blood, collected into EDTA-treated Vacutainer tubes. Ficoll-Paque density-gradient centrifugation was used to isolate PBMCs, with at least 7 million per sample. Trizol reagent was used to extract total RNA from the PBMCs, yielding at least 5.5 micrograms per sample. For every donor, flow cytometry on a PBMC aliquot measured the percentage of naive CD45RAhigh/CD27high T cells. The CDR3 numbers 17 residues from cysteine through phenylalanine. The entry retains the CDR3 DNA only, 51 bases that are in frame from base 1. Taken from the germline V gene, the CDR1 and CDR2 loops are MNHEY and SVGEGT. Relative to germline, V is 2 bases shorter and J is 2 bases shorter, with 15 bases between their ends. Here is what the overall study found, with its caveats: Because donor CMV infection status was unknown, age-related changes in expanded clonotypes were potentially confounded. The long-lived group showed more naive CD4+ T cells, fewer expanded clones and increased TCR diversity than the aged group, suggesting age selection. Since profiling was done on bulk unsorted PBMCs, naive and antigen-experienced compartments could not be conclusively compared. There was a strong correlation between observed TCR beta diversity and the percentage of naive T cells measured by flow cytometry. Observed TCR beta diversity per million T cells fell roughly linearly with age, and a significant reduction was already apparent by age around 40. Estimates of total diversity based on one million sequenced T cells were regarded as lower bounds and as underestimates.

Libraries came from 5' RACE. Sequencing was performed on an Illumina HiSeq 2500. A second roughly 7 to 11 cycle PCR used a sample-barcoded 5' primer and a J-beta primer mix. Each TCR beta cDNA molecule received a unique molecular identifier from a template-switch 5' adaptor carrying 12 random nucleotides. At least 3 million CDR3-containing paired-end reads were obtained from each sample. First-strand cDNA synthesis was performed from all RNA using the Mint cDNA synthesis kit, with priming by a TRBC-specific oligonucleotide. After uracil-DNA glycosylase treatment, a first 18-cycle PCR used universal primers M1SS and BC2_uni_R on all cDNA. The paper's data handling went like this. For normalization, 1 million high-quality reads, each with a distinct molecular identifier, were randomly selected from each sample. Reads sharing molecular identifiers were discarded rather than binned into consensus sequences. CDR3 identification, clonotype clustering and error correction used MiTCR with a Q25 quality threshold and the strictest error-elimination algorithm. Lower-bound total TCR beta diversity was estimated with a nonparametric unseen species model using Euler transformation. Through fastp at Q25 and MiXCR, TCRdb rebuilt clones from the public reads, retaining in-frame beta chains. Every entry covers one CDR3 protein and lists the most common genes and DNA from its rows. Clone size and V and J calls follow TCRdb, not the original study. This sample has around 1,000,000 distinct CDR3 sequences in its table, and roughly two fifths of those were observed once. The top ten constitute less than 15% of the sample.

Worth noting for this clonotype: What antigen it recognizes has not been identified. No clone much larger than this one lies a single base away; base qualities are absent.

Sequencing was performed on blood. This clonotype originated in a man aged 18 to 29 in good health. The receptor chain draws on TRBV6-2 or TRBV6-3 and TRBJ2-2, with a tentative D gene TRBD2 over 6 matching bases. CDR3 protein: CASSYPSGTSNTGELFF. The nucleotide sequence reads as follows: TGTGCCAGCAGTTACCCCTCCGGGACTTCAAACACCGGGGAGCTGTTTTTT.